The sequence of this T cell receptor (beta chain) was determined in a study of blood T cell repertoires in COVID-19. In germline, CDR1 is LGHNA, CDR2 YNFKEQ. Deletions cut 0 bases from V and 10 bases from J, with 27 bases between. The CDR3 covers 18 residues. This table comes from immunoSEQ multiplex PCR, and its TCRdb copy is limited to in-frame clones, with some not included. The table records about 190,000 clones, approximately 88% of them present only once. The receptor was isolated from a man aged 35-49 years with acute or convalescent COVID-19. The source material was peripheral blood. The chain combines TRBV4-2 with TRBJ1-2; D is perhaps TRBD1 (6 bases). The CDR3 reads CASSQDLPGGTGRHDYTF. CDR3 nucleotide sequence: TGTGCCAGCAGCCAAGACTTGCCAGGCGGCACAGGGAGACATGACTACACCTTC.